One T cell receptor (beta chain) is described in this entry. The sample is drawn from a study of blood T cells in healthy people across ages. The germline gives CDR1 MNHNY, CDR2 SVGAGI (reference sequence). This CDR3 spans 15 amino acids. With V trimmed by 2 bases and J by 5 bases, 4 bases remained unmatched. The authors ran a second PCR of 7 to 11 cycles using a sample-barcoded 5' primer and a J-beta primer mix. TCRdb re-analysed the 5' RACE reads in MiXCR, keeping a single row per CDR3 protein. The profile covers 700,000 or so distinct CDR3 sequences, with roughly two fifths appearing a single time and around 30% taken by the ten largest.

V gene TRBV6-6 combines with J gene TRBJ2-2; 8 positions agree with TRBD1. This receptor was identified in a man older than 75 in good health. The sequenced material came from blood. CDR3 sequence (DNA): TGTGCCAGCAGTTACAGGACAGGGCAGACCGGGGAGCTGTTTTTT. Translating gives CASSYRTGQTGELFF.